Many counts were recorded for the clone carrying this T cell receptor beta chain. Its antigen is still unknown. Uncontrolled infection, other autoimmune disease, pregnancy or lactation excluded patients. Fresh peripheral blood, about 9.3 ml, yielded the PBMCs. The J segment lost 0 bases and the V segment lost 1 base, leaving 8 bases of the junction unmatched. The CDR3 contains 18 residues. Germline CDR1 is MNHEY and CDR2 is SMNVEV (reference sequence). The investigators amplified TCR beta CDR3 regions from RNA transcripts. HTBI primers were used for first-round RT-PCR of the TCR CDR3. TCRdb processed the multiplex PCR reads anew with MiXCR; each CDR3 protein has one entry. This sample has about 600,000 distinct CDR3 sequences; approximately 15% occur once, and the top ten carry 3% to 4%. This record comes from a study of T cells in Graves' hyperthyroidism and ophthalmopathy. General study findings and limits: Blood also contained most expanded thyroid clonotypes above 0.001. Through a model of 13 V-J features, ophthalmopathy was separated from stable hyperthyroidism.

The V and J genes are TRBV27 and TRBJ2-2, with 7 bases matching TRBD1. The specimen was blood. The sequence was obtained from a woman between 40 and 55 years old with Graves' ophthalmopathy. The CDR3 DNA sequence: TGTGCCAGCAGTTTATGGACACCGGGACAGACGAACACCGGGGAGCTGTTTTTT. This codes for CASSLWTPGQTNTGELFF.